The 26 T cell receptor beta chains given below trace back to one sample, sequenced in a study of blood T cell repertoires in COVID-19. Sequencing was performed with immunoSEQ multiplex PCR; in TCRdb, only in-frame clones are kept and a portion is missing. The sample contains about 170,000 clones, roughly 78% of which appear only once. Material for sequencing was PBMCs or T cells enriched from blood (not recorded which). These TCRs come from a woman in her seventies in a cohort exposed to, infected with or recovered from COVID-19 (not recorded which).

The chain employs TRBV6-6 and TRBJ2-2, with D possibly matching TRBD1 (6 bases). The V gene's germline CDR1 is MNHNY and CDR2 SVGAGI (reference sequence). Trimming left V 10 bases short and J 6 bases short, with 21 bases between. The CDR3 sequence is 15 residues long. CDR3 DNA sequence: TGTGCCACCGACATAGGGGGAGTTAGGTCCGGGGAGCTGTTTTTT. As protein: CATDIGGVRSGELFF.

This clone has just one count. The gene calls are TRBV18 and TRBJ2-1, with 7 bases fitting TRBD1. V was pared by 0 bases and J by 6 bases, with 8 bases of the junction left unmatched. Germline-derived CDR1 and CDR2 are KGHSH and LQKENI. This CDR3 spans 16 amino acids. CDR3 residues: CASSPPAQGESNEQFF. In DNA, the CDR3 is TGTGCCAGCTCACCACCGGCCCAGGGGGAGTCCAATGAGCAGTTCTTC.

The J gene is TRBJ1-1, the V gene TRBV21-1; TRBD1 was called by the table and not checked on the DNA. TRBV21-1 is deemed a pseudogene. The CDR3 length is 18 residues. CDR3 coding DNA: TGTGCCAGCAGCAAAGAGGTCCAGGGAAGGGGGATGAACACTGAAGCTTTCTTT. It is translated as CASSKEVQGRGMNTEAFF.

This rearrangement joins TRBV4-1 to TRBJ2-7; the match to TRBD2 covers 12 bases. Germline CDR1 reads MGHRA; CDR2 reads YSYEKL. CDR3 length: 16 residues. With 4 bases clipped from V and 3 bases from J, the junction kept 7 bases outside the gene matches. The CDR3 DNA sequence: TGCGCCAGCAGCCCCCGACTAGCGGGAGACAGCTACGAGCAGTACTTC. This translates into CASSPRLAGDSYEQYF.

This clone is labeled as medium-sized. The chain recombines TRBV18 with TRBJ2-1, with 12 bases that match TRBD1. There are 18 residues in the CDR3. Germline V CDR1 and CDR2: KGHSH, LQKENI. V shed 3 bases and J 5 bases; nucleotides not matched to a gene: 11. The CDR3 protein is CASSPKAPGQGANNEQFF. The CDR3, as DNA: TGTGCCAGCTCACCCAAGGCTCCGGGACAGGGGGCAAACAATGAGCAGTTCTTC. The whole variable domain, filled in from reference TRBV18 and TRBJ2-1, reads NAGVMQNPRHLVRRRGQEARLRCSPMKGHSHVYWYRQLPEEGLKFMVYLQKENIIDESGMPKERFSAEFPKEGPSILRIQQVVRGDSAAYFCASSPKAPGQGANNEQFFGPGTRLTVL.

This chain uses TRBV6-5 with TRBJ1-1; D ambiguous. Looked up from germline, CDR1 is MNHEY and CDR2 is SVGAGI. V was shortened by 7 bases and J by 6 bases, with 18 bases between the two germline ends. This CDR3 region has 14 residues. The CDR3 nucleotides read TGTGCCAGCAACCCCGAGAGACACTCCTCTGAAGCTTTCTTT. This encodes CASNPERHSSEAFF.

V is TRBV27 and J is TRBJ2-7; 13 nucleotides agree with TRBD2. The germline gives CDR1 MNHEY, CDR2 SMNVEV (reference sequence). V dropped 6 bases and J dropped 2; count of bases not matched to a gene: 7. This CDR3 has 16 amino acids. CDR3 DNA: TGTGCCAGCAGCTCGGTGGGGACTAGCGGGGCCTACGAGCAGTACTTC. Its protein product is CASSSVGTSGAYEQYF.

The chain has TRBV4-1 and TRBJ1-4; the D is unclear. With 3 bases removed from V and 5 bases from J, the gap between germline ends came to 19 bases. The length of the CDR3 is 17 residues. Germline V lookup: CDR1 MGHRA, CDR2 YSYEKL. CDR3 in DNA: TGCGCCAGCAGCCAGGAGGGTGCGGGTCACAAAAATGAAAAACTGTTTTTT. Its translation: CASSQEGAGHKNEKLFF.

In DNA, the CDR3 is TGTGCCAGTAGTATAGAAGGGGGCACTCGCATAGAGACCCAGTACTTC. It yields the protein CASSIEGGTRIETQYF. The chain is built from TRBV19 and TRBJ2-5, with 7 bases that match TRBD1. Germline loops: CDR1 LNHDA, CDR2 SQIVND (reference sequence). The V and J ends lost 0 bases and 4 bases, in that order; junction bases with no gene match: 8. This CDR3 is built from 16 residues.

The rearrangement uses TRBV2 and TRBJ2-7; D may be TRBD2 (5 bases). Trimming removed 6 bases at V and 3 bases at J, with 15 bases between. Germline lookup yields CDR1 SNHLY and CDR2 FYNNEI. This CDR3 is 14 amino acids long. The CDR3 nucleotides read TGTGCCAGCAGGGGGATCTCGGGAAGCTACGAGCAGTACTTC. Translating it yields CASRGISGSYEQYF.

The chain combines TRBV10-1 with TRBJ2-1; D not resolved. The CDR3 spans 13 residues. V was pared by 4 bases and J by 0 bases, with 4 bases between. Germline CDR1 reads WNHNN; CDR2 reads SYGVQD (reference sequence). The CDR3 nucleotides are TGCGCCAGCAGTGCGGGCTCCTACAATGAGCAGTTCTTC. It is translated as CASSAGSYNEQFF.

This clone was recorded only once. The CDR3 DNA reads as TGTGCCAGTAGCACAGGGAACACTGAAGCTTTCTTT. It yields the protein CASSTGNTEAFF. J is TRBJ1-1 and V is TRBV19; D may be TRBD1 (5 bases). The V end was cut by 6 bases, the J end by 1 base, with 6 bases between. The germline gives CDR1 LNHDA, CDR2 SQIVND (reference sequence). CDR3 length equals 12 residues.

CDR3 sequence reads: CVTRPGQTTDTQYF. DNA for the CDR3: TGTGTGACGAGACCGGGACAGACCACAGATACGCAGTATTTT. The V gene is TRBV12-5, the J gene TRBJ2-3, with 7 bases identical to TRBD1. This CDR3 region has 14 residues. Germline V gene lookup returns CDR1 LGHNT and CDR2 FRNRAP.

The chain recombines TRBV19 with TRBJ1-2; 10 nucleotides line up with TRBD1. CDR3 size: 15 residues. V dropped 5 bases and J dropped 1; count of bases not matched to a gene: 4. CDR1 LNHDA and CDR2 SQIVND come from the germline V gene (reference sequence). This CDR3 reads CASSLRDRGNYGYTF. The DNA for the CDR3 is TGTGCCAGTAGTCTACGGGACAGGGGTAACTATGGCTACACCTTC. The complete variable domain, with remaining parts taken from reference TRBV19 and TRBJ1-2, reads DGGITQSPKYLFRKEGQNVTLSCEQNLNHDAMYWYRQDPGQGLRLIYYSQIVNDFQKGDIAEGYSVSREKKESFPLTVTSAQKNPTAFYLCASSLRDRGNYGYTFGSGTRLTVV.

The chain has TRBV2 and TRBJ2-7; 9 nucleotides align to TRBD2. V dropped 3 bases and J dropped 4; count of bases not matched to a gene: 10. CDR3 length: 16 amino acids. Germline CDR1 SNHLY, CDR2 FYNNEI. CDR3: CASSDYGLAGWYEQYF. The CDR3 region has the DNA TGTGCCAGCAGTGACTATGGGCTAGCGGGATGGTACGAGCAGTACTTC.

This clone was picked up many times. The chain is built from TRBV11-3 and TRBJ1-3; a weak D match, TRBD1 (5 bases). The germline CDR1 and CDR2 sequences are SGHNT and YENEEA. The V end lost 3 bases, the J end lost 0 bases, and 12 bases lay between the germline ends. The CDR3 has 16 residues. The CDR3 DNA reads TGTGCCAGCAGCTTCGGCAGGGCGTCCTCTGGAAACACCATATATTTT. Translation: CASSFGRASSGNTIYF.

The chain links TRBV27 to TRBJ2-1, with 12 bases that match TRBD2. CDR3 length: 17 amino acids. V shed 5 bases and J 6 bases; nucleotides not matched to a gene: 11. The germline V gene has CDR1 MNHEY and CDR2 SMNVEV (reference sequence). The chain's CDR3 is CASSPRLAGVGGNEQFF. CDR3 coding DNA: TGTGCCAGCAGTCCACGACTAGCGGGAGTAGGGGGCAATGAGCAGTTCTTC.

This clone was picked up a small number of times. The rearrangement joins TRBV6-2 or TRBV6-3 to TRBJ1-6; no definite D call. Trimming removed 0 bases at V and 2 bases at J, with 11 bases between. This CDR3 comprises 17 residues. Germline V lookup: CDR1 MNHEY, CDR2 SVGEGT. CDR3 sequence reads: CASSYSKLGTYNSPLHF. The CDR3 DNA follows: TGTGCCAGCAGTTACTCGAAGCTCGGGACCTATAATTCACCCCTCCACTTT.

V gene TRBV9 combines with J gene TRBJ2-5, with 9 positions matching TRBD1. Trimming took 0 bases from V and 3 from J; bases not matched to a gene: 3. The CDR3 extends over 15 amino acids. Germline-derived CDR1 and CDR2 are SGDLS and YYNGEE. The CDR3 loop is CASSVGWTGEETQYF. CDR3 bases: TGTGCCAGCAGCGTAGGGTGGACAGGGGAAGAGACCCAGTACTTC.

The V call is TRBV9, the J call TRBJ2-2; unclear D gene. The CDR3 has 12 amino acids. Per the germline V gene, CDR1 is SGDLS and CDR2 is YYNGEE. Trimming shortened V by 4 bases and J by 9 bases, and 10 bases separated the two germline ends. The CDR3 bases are TGTGCCAGCAGCCCCGCAGGAAGGGAGCTGTTTTTT. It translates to CASSPAGRELFF.

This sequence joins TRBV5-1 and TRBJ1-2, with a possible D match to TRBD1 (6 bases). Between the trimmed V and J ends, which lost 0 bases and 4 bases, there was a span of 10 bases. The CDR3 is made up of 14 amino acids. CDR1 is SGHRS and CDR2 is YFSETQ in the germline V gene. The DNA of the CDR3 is TGCGCCAGCAGCTTGGGAGGGGGATTCTATGGCTACACCTTC. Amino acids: CASSLGGGFYGYTF. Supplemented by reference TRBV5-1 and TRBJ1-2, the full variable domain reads KAGVTQTPRYLIKTRGQQVTLSCSPISGHRSVSWYQQTPGQGLQFLFEYFSETQRNKGNFPGRFSGRQFSNSRSEMNVSTLELGDSALYLCASSLGGGFYGYTFGSGTRLTVV.

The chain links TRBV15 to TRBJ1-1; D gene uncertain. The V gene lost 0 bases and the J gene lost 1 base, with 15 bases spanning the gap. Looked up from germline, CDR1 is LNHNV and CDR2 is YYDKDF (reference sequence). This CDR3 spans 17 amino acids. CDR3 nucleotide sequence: TGTGCCACCAGCAGAGATTCTGCGTTCGGTCAGAACACTGAAGCTTTCTTT. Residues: CATSRDSAFGQNTEAFF.

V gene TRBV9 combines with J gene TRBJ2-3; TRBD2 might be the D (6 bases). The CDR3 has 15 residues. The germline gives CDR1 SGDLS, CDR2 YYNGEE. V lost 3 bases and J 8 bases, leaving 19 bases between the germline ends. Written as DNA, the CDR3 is TGTGCCAGCAGCGGCACCGGGACTCCCGTAGGTACGCAGTATTTT. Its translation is CASSGTGTPVGTQYF.

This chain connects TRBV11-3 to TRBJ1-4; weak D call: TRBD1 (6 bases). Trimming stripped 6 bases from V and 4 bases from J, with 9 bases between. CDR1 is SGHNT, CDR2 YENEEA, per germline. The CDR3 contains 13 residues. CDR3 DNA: TGTGCCAGCAGTGGGGGCATTAATGAAAAACTGTTTTTT. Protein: CASSGGINEKLFF. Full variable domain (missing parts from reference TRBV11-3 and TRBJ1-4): EAGVVQSPRYKIIEKKQPVAFWCNPISGHNTLYWYLQNLGQGPELLIRYENEEAVDDSQLPKDRFSAERLKGVDSTLKIQPAELGDSAVYLCASSGGINEKLFFGSGTQLSVL.

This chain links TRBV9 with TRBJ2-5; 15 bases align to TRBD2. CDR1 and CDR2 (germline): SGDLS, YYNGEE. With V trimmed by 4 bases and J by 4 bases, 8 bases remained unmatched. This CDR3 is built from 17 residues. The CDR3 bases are TGTGCCAGCAGCCCCCGGACTAGCGGGAGGGAAGTAGAGACCCAGTACTTC. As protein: CASSPRTSGREVETQYF. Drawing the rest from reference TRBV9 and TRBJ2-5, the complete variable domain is DSGVTQTPKHLITATGQRVTLRCSPRSGDLSVYWYQQSLDQGLQFLIQYYNGEERAKGNILERFSAQQFPDLHSELNLSSLELGDSALYFCASSPRTSGREVETQYFGPGTRLLVL.

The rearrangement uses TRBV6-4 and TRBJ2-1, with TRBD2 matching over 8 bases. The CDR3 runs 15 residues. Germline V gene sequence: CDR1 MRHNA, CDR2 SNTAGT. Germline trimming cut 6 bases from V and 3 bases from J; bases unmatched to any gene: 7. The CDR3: CASSREGASYNEQFF. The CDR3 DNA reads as TGTGCCAGCAGCCGGGAGGGTGCAAGCTACAATGAGCAGTTCTTC.